Following are 13 T cell receptor beta chains from one sample sequenced in a study of cytomegalovirus exposure and HLA in healthy donors. Primers: 60 Vbeta forward and 13 Jbeta reverse. Clones were read by immunoSEQ multiplex PCR, and TCRdb kept only the in-frame ones, dropping some. The sample contains about 150,000 clones, around 78% of which appear only once. Material for sequencing was PBMCs. The receptors stem from a woman younger than 35 in good health and CMV-seronegative.

The gene calls are TRBV6-5 and TRBJ1-2; 8 nucleotides agree with TRBD1. The CDR3 is made up of 13 amino acids. CDR1 is MNHEY and CDR2 is SVGAGI in the germline V gene. V was clipped by 2 bases and J by 10 bases; unmatched bases: 6. The CDR3 bases are TGTGCCAGCAGTTACGGGACAGGCGTCAACTACACCTTC. As protein: CASSYGTGVNYTF.

This chain connects TRBV11-3 to TRBJ2-1, with a possible D match to TRBD1 (6 bases). The V gene's germline CDR1 is SGHNT and CDR2 YENEEA. CDR3 length: 15 residues. The ends were cut back, 0 bases at V and 4 bases at J, with 10 bases in the middle. The CDR3: CASSLDRGQYNEQFF. The CDR3 bases are TGTGCCAGCAGCTTAGATAGAGGACAGTACAATGAGCAGTTCTTC.

The chain joins TRBV5-1 to TRBJ2-3, with 11 bases fitting TRBD2. Per the germline V gene, CDR1 is SGHRS and CDR2 is YFSETQ. J gave up 6 bases and V 5 bases, and 2 bases lay outside the gene matches. The CDR3 extends over 13 amino acids. CDR3 sequence reads: CASSRLAGDTQYF. The CDR3 region has the DNA TGCGCCAGCAGTCGACTAGCGGGGGATACGCAGTATTTT.

The chain has TRBV28 and TRBJ2-4, with 13 bases aligning to TRBD2. J gave up 1 base and V 6 bases, and 6 bases lay outside the gene matches. CDR1 is MDHEN, CDR2 SYDVKM, per germline. There are 17 residues in the CDR3. CDR3 DNA: TGTGCCAGCAGCCTTACGACTAGCGGGGGGGCCAAAAACATTCAGTACTTC. Translation: CASSLTTSGGAKNIQYF.

This clone was found a few times. The CDR3 DNA sequence: TGTGCCAGCAGCTCAGGGGTGGGTGGCTACACCTTC. Translated: CASSSGVGGYTF. The chain has TRBV5-4 and TRBJ1-2; a possible D gene is TRBD1 (6 bases). V lost 3 bases and J lost 7, with 10 bases in between. Per germline, CDR1 SGHNT and CDR2 YYREEE (reference sequence). The CDR3 length is 12 residues. Looking up the rest from reference TRBV5-4 and TRBJ1-2 gives the full variable domain: ETGVTQSPTHLIKTRGQQVTLRCSSQSGHNTVSWYQQALGQGPQFIFQYYREEENGRGNFPPRFSGLQFPNYSSELNVNALELDDSALYLCASSSGVGGYTFGSGTRLTVV.

The rearrangement joins TRBV5-1 to TRBJ1-4, with D tentatively TRBD1 (6 bases). Germline lookup yields CDR1 SGHRS and CDR2 YFSETQ. The CDR3 runs 14 residues. The V and J ends lost 0 bases and 7 bases respectively, with 10 bases between them. CDR3 coding DNA: TGCGCCAGCAGCTTGGCAGGGGCAGTTGAAAAACTGTTTTTT. Residues: CASSLAGAVEKLFF.

The rearrangement uses TRBV5-4 and TRBJ2-3; 7 nucleotides match TRBD2. V shed 9 bases, J shed 1 base, and the junction held 8 bases outside the gene matches. CDR1 SGHNT and CDR2 YYREEE come from the germline V gene (reference sequence). The length of the CDR3 is 14 residues. CDR3 coding DNA: TGTGCCATCCAGGGCCGGGGGGGCACAGATACGCAGTATTTT. Translation: CAIQGRGGTDTQYF.

The CDR3 nucleotides are TGCAGCGTTGGGGGCAAGGGGGTTAGCACAGATACGCAGTATTTT. Residues: CSVGGKGVSTDTQYF. V gene TRBV29-1 combines with J gene TRBJ2-3, with D perhaps matching TRBD1 (6 bases). The CDR3 extends over 15 amino acids. Trimming pared 4 bases from V and 0 bases from J, leaving 14 bases between. CDR1 and CDR2 from the germline V gene are SQVTM and ANQGSEA.

V and J are TRBV19 and TRBJ2-5, with a possible D match to TRBD1 (6 bases). Matching the DNA end better, TRBJ2-7 makes the J call doubtful. The CDR3 totals 13 residues. The germline gives CDR1 LNHDA, CDR2 SQIVND (reference sequence). The DNA of the CDR3 is TGTGCCAGTAGTGGCCACAGGGCCTCCGAGCAGTACTTC. Translating it yields CASSGHRASEQYF.

The gene calls are TRBV7-2 and TRBJ2-2, with TRBD1 identical over 8 bases. This CDR3 is 16 amino acids long. Germline values: CDR1 SGHTA, CDR2 FQGNSA. The V and J ends lost 5 bases and 6 bases, in that order; junction bases with no gene match: 11. CDR3 nucleotides: TGTGCCAGCAGCGTACTCAGGGCAGGGGGCCCCGGGGAGCTGTTTTTT. Its translation is CASSVLRAGGPGELFF.

The gene calls are TRBV4-3 and TRBJ2-2; the D gene is possibly TRBD1 (6 bases). Germline V gene lookup returns CDR1 LGHNA and CDR2 YSLEER. Trimming cost V 1 base and J 0 bases, with 9 bases left between them. This CDR3 region has 16 residues. CDR3 sequence reads: CASSQAGTPNTGELFF. The CDR3 DNA is TGCGCCAGCAGCCAAGCCGGGACACCGAACACCGGGGAGCTGTTTTTT.

J is TRBJ1-5 and V is TRBV4-3, with D unclear. Germline V gives CDR1 LGHNA, CDR2 YSLEER. The CDR3 has 15 residues. With 0 bases removed from V and 0 bases from J, the gap between germline ends came to 6 bases. The CDR3 sequence: CASSQDQFSNQPQHF. For the CDR3, the DNA is TGCGCCAGCAGCCAAGATCAGTTTAGCAATCAGCCCCAGCATTTT.

This clone was observed a handful of times. This sequence joins TRBV29-1 and TRBJ2-1, with 9 bases matching TRBD2. Germline lookup yields CDR1 SQVTM and CDR2 ANQGSEA. The CDR3 sequence is 14 residues long. The ends lost 3 bases at V and 4 bases at J; junction bases unmatched: 4. CDR3 protein: CSVEGLAGYNEQFF. The CDR3, as DNA: TGCAGCGTTGAGGGGCTAGCGGGATACAATGAGCAGTTCTTC.